The 9 T cell receptor beta chains presented below share a single source sample, sequenced in a study of a mutant IDH1 vaccine in newly diagnosed glioma. Produced via immunoSEQ multiplex PCR; TCRdb's table is partial and in-frame only. The sample records about 16,000 clones, nearly 97% being singletons. As for time point: baseline, week 1 (first vaccination visit). Treatment noted: pre-vaccination baseline after standard-of-care therapy. The starting material was peripheral blood mononuclear cells (PBMCs), obtained from a glioma patient treated with radiotherapy, temozolomide or both. The receptors shown here come from a woman in her late teens or twenties with glioma. Some clones in this sample may be carry-over from other donors' samples.

V and J are TRBV7-9 and TRBJ1-2; D is uncertain. The germline gives CDR1 SEHNR, CDR2 FQNEAQ (reference sequence). The ends were cut back, 1 base at V and 2 bases at J, with 11 bases in the middle. CDR3 size: 15 residues. CDR3 nucleotides: TGTGCCAGCAGCTTAGATGGGGTTTTGAACTATGGCTACACCTTC. This encodes CASSLDGVLNYGYTF.

CDR3 sequence: CASSPPARNEKLFF. The DNA of the CDR3 is TGTGCCAGCTCACCACCGGCCAGAAATGAAAAACTGTTTTTT. The rearrangement joins TRBV18 to TRBJ1-4; D is uncertain. The length of the CDR3 is 14 residues. Trimming shortened V by 0 bases and J by 5 bases, and 7 bases separated the two germline ends. Looked up from germline, CDR1 is KGHSH and CDR2 is LQKENI.

For the CDR3, the DNA is TGTGCCAGCAGTTTCGGCCAGGGCGAGCAGTACTTC. It encodes CASSFGQGEQYF. V and J are TRBV27 and TRBJ2-7, with D tentatively TRBD1 (5 bases). The CDR3 loop spans 12 amino acids. V lost 3 bases, J lost 6 bases, and 9 bases lay in between. The germline V gene encodes CDR1 MNHEY and CDR2 SMNVEV (reference sequence).

The chain links TRBV29-1 to TRBJ2-7, with 7 bases that match TRBD2. This CDR3 has 13 residues. The V gene end was trimmed by 6 bases and the J gene end by 0 bases; junction bases not matched to a gene: 5. Germline-derived CDR1 and CDR2 are SQVTM and ANQGSEA. CDR3 sequence: CSVGGSPSYEQYF. The CDR3 coding sequence is TGCAGCGTGGGAGGGTCACCCTCCTACGAGCAGTACTTC.

This clone was detected a few times. This rearrangement joins TRBV28 to TRBJ2-7; 7 nucleotides align to TRBD1. Germline V gene sequence: CDR1 MDHEN, CDR2 SYDVKM. J was trimmed by 4 bases and V by 2 bases; bases with no gene match: 2. The CDR3 covers 13 residues. CDR3 sequence reads: CASSLQGDYEQYF. CDR3 sequence (DNA): TGTGCCAGCAGTTTACAGGGGGATTACGAGCAGTACTTC.

The V call is TRBV18, the J call TRBJ1-1, with D perhaps TRBD1 (5 bases). The CDR3 sequence is 16 residues long. Germline lookup yields CDR1 KGHSH and CDR2 LQKENI. Trimming pared 3 bases from V and 5 bases from J, leaving 19 bases between. CDR3 sequence reads: CASSPRDVDARTEAFF. The CDR3 nucleotides read TGTGCCAGCTCACCCCGGGACGTTGACGCTAGGACTGAAGCTTTCTTT.

The chain uses TRBV4-2 and TRBJ2-7, with D hard to call. Germline loops: CDR1 LGHNA, CDR2 YNFKEQ. Deletions cut 6 bases from V and 1 base from J, with 16 bases between. The CDR3 length is 15 residues. Here the CDR3 reads CASSPRHGESYEQYF. As DNA, the CDR3 is TGTGCCAGCAGTCCCAGGCATGGGGAATCCTACGAGCAGTACTTC.

V and J are TRBV7-9 and TRBJ1-6, with D perhaps TRBD1 (6 bases). In germline, CDR1 is SEHNR, CDR2 FQNEAQ (reference sequence). The V and J ends lost 6 bases and 6 bases respectively, with 18 bases between them. The CDR3 runs to 16 residues. The CDR3 spells CASRLSLGAGNSPLHF. CDR3 DNA sequence: TGTGCCAGCAGACTTAGTCTGGGGGCAGGTAATTCACCCCTCCACTTT. Supplemented by reference TRBV7-9 and TRBJ1-6, the full variable domain reads DTGVSQNPRHKITKRGQNVTFRCDPISEHNRLYWYRQTLGQGPEFLTYFQNEAQLEKSRLLSDRFSAERPKGSFSTLEIQRTEQGDSAMYLCASRLSLGAGNSPLHFGNGTRLTVT.

This chain uses TRBV19 with TRBJ1-3; the D gene is possibly TRBD1 (5 bases). The germline CDR1 and CDR2 sequences are LNHDA and SQIVND (reference sequence). V was shortened by 3 bases and J by 0 bases, with 12 bases between the two germline ends. The CDR3 spans 16 residues. This chain's CDR3 is CASSIGTEISGNTIYF. Here the CDR3 DNA reads TGTGCCAGTAGTATTGGGACGGAGATCTCTGGAAACACCATATATTTT.